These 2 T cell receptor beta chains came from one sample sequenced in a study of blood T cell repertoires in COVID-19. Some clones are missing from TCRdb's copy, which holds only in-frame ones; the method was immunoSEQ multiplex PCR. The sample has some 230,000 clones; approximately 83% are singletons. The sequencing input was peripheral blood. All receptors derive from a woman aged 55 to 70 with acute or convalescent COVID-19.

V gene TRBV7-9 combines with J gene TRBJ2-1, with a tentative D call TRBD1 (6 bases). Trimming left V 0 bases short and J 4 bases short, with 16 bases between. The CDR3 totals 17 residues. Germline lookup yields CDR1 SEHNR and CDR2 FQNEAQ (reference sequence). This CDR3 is CASSLARDKRKYNEQFF. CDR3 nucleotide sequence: TGTGCCAGCAGCTTAGCTAGGGACAAAAGAAAATACAATGAGCAGTTCTTC. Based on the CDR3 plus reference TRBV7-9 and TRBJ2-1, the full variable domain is DTGVSQNPRHKITKRGQNVTFRCDPISEHNRLYWYRQTLGQGPEFLTYFQNEAQLEKSRLLSDRFSAERPKGSFSTLEIQRTEQGDSAMYLCASSLARDKRKYNEQFFGPGTRLTVL.

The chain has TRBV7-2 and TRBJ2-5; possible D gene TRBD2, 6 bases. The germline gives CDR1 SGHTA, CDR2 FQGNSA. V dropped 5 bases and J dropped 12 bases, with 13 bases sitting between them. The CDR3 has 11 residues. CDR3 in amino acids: CASSRFGEEYF. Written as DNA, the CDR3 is TGTGCCAGCAGCCGATTCGGGGAGGAGTACTTC.